This is a list of T cell receptor beta chains from one sample in a study of T cells in Graves' hyperthyroidism and ophthalmopathy. Via MiXCR, TCRdb re-called the multiplex PCR reads, giving one row per CDR3 protein. This sample has about 180,000 distinct CDR3 sequences; over 15% occur once, and the top ten carry roughly 30%. Material for sequencing was blood. These receptor sequences come from a woman aged 45-59 years with Graves' hyperthyroidism. Each CDR3 is given with its conserved first and last residue. The order of the fields is J gene, D gene, V gene, clone size, CDR3 protein, CDR3 DNA. The D gene is left open where the match is weak. Clone size is shown for a subset of rows, as once, few, many or a class of expanded clone.

J: TRBJ2-2
D: NA
V: TRBV5-6
size: NA
CDR3: CASSWGRGQLTGKLFF
DNA: TGTGCCAGCAGCTGGGGACGGGGTCAACTTACCGGGAAGCTGTTTTTT

J: TRBJ2-3
D: NA
V: TRBV7-2
size: many
CDR3: CASRGPGTDTQYF
DNA: TGTGCCAGCAGGGGGCCCGGCACAGATACGCAGTATTTT

J: TRBJ1-1
D: NA
V: TRBV6-6
size: many
CDR3: CASSYRPRNTEAFF
DNA: TGTGCCAGCAGTTACCGTCCCAGGAACACTGAAGCTTTCTTT

J: TRBJ1-4
D: NA
V: TRBV5-1
size: many
CDR3: CASRNRSQGEKLFF
DNA: TGCGCCAGCAGGAACCGTTCCCAAGGGGAAAAACTGTTTTTT

J: TRBJ2-7
D: NA
V: TRBV5-1
size: many
CDR3: CASSLAAGLREQYF
DNA: TGCGCCAGCAGCTTGGCGGCAGGACTCCGCGAGCAGTACTTC

J: TRBJ2-1
D: NA
V: TRBV11-2
size: NA
CDR3: CASSLSSVNEQFF
DNA: TGTGCCAGCAGTCTCTCTAGCGTAAATGAGCAGTTCTTC

J: TRBJ2-7
D: TRBD2
V: TRBV6-2/TRBV6-3
size: NA
CDR3: CASSMRLAGGLYEQYF
DNA: TGTGCCAGCAGTATGAGGCTAGCGGGGGGCCTCTACGAGCAGTACTTC

J: TRBJ2-1
D: TRBD2
V: TRBV10-1
size: NA
CDR3: CASGESLAGVQFF
DNA: TGCGCCAGCGGTGAGTCGCTAGCGGGGGTCCAGTTCTTC

J: TRBJ1-1
D: NA
V: TRBV11-2
size: many
CDR3: CASSETRGDTEAFF
DNA: TGTGCCAGCAGCGAAACCCGAGGGGACACTGAAGCTTTCTTT

J: TRBJ2-1
D: NA
V: TRBV20-1
size: NA
CDR3: CSARESSDTQETQFF
DNA: TGCAGTGCTAGAGAGAGCAGCGACACACAAGAGACCCAGTTCTTC

J: TRBJ2-2
D: NA
V: TRBV6-5
size: many
CDR3: CASSYNLLGELFF
DNA: TGTGCCAGCAGTTACAACTTACTCGGGGAGCTGTTTTTT

J: TRBJ1-1
D: NA
V: TRBV3-1
size: few
CDR3: CASSPLRGNTEAFF
DNA: TGTGCCAGCAGCCCATTAAGGGGTAACACTGAAGCTTTCTTT